These 2 T cell receptor beta chains came from one sample sequenced in a study of technical replicates of blood from four donors. Assay used: immunoSEQ multiplex PCR; TCRdb lists only in-frame clones, some missing. The table has roughly 92,000 clones, 95% seen once. Source material: T cells isolated from PBMCs. These receptors originate from a human donor in good health.

The gene calls are TRBV5-6 and TRBJ1-1, with D tentatively TRBD1 (6 bases). Germline V gene lookup returns CDR1 SGHDT and CDR2 YYEEEE. The CDR3 runs 13 residues. Trimming shortened V by 4 bases and J by 9 bases, and 16 bases separated the two germline ends. Here the CDR3 DNA reads TGTGCCAGCAGCACCCTACAGGGTTCTAAAGCTTTCTTT. Protein: CASSTLQGSKAFF.

The chain carries TRBV19 and TRBJ1-1, with 7 bases aligning to TRBD1. CDR1 and CDR2 from the germline V gene are LNHDA and SQIVND (reference sequence). This CDR3 is 14 amino acids long. The V segment lost 2 bases and the J segment 7 bases; nucleotides outside the gene matches: 7. The CDR3 here is CASSIRRQGGEAFF. CDR3 nucleotide sequence: TGTGCCAGTAGTATACGCCGACAGGGCGGTGAAGCTTTCTTT.